The 27 T cell receptor beta chains in this list originate from one sample, sequenced in a study of shared clonotypes between healthy human individuals. Clones were sequenced by immunoSEQ multiplex PCR, and TCRdb holds only the in-frame ones, with some missing. The table shows about 2.3 million clones, with 90% to 95% occurring only once. The sample was naive CD4+ T cells from PBMCs. Specified subset: CD45RA+ positively selected. Source of these receptors: a man younger than 35 in good health. Some clones in this sample may be carry-over from other donors' samples.

The chain recombines TRBV6-1 with TRBJ1-5; D may be TRBD1 (6 bases). Trimming cost V 7 bases and J 9 bases, with 10 bases left between them. CDR3 length: 11 amino acids. In germline, CDR1 is MNHNS, CDR2 SASEGT. CDR3 sequence (DNA): TGTGCCAGCAACTCGGGGGCGCCCCAGCATTTT. Translated: CASNSGAPQHF.

The rearrangement links TRBV19 to TRBJ2-2; D call uncertain. Germline V gene data show CDR1 as LNHDA and CDR2 as SQIVND (reference sequence). V was clipped by 8 bases and J by 2 bases, with 6 bases between them. The CDR3 loop spans 12 amino acids. The DNA for the CDR3 is TGTGCCAGTCAGATAAACACCGGGGAGCTGTTTTTT. Translating it yields CASQINTGELFF.

DNA for the CDR3: TGTGCCAGCTCACCAAAGGGACGTGTAGACACCGGGGAGCTGTTTTTT. It encodes CASSPKGRVDTGELFF. J is TRBJ2-2 and V is TRBV18; the D gene could be TRBD1 or TRBD2 (5 bases each). The CDR3 has 16 residues. With 2 bases removed from V and 3 bases from J, the gap between germline ends came to 13 bases. The germline V gene encodes CDR1 KGHSH and CDR2 LQKENI.

This clone was seen once. The chain links TRBV6-1 to TRBJ2-5; TRBD2 aligns across 13 bases. Germline V lookup: CDR1 MNHNS, CDR2 SASEGT. V lost 4 bases to trimming and J lost 2 bases; unmatched junction nucleotides: 4. There are 16 residues in the CDR3. CDR3 in amino acids: CASSAGTSGIQETQYF. The CDR3 DNA sequence: TGTGCCAGCAGTGCCGGGACTAGCGGGATACAAGAGACCCAGTACTTC.

The J gene is TRBJ2-2, the V gene TRBV28; either TRBD1 or TRBD2 may supply D (5 bases each). V was shortened by 4 bases and J by 4 bases, with 10 bases between the two germline ends. Germline loops: CDR1 MDHEN, CDR2 SYDVKM. The length of the CDR3 is 14 residues. Here the CDR3 DNA reads TGTGCCAGCAGTTCACCCGGGACCACCGGGGAGCTGTTTTTT. Its protein product is CASSSPGTTGELFF. Filled out from reference TRBV28 and TRBJ2-2, the complete variable domain reads DVKVTQSSRYLVKRTGEKVFLECVQDMDHENMFWYRQDPGLGLRLIYFSYDVKMKEKGDIPEGYSVSREKKERFSLILESASTNQTSMYLCASSSPGTTGELFFGEGSRLTVL.

This clone was picked up one time. CDR3 nucleotides: TGTGCCAGCAGCCTACGGTTTCGGGAGGGCCCTCGTGAGCAGTTCTTC. This sequence encodes CASSLRFREGPREQFF. V gene TRBV27 combines with J gene TRBJ2-1; 8 nucleotides match TRBD2. This CDR3 is built from 16 residues. CDR1 and CDR2 from the germline V gene are MNHEY and SMNVEV (reference sequence). The trim removed 6 bases at V and 9 bases at J, leaving 16 bases unmatched.

The genes are TRBV11-2 and TRBJ2-6; the D gene could be TRBD1 or TRBD2 (5 bases each). The CDR3 consists of 15 residues. The V end was cut by 5 bases, the J end by 2 bases, with 10 bases between. Germline values: CDR1 SGHAT, CDR2 FQNNGV. CDR3 coding DNA: TGTGCCAGCAGCCCCGGGGCAGCTGGGGCCAACGTCCTGACTTTC. Translation gives CASSPGAAGANVLTF.

This chain connects TRBV28 to TRBJ1-5, with TRBD1 matching over 9 bases. The CDR3 has 15 amino acids. The V and J ends lost 7 bases and 9 bases, in that order; junction bases with no gene match: 13. The V gene's germline CDR1 is MDHEN and CDR2 SYDVKM. The CDR3 region is CASTLDRGDYLPQHF. In DNA, the CDR3 is TGTGCCAGCACCTTGGACAGGGGAGACTATCTGCCCCAGCATTTT.

This chain joins TRBV6-5 and TRBJ1-2, with 8 bases identical to TRBD1. Germline V gene lookup returns CDR1 MNHEY and CDR2 SVGAGI. This CDR3 has 14 residues. After removal of 5 bases from V and 8 bases from J, the junction contained 10 bases not matched to a gene. The CDR3 DNA follows: TGTGCCAGCAGTCCGGGACAGGCACCCAGGGGCTACACCTTC. This gives the protein CASSPGQAPRGYTF.

V usage is TRBV10-3 and J usage is TRBJ2-7; D is unresolved. CDR1 and CDR2 from the germline V gene are ENHRY and SYGVKD. Trimming stripped 5 bases from V and 3 bases from J, with 14 bases between. This CDR3 region has 14 residues. The CDR3 region is CAISLEGSVYEQYF. The DNA for the CDR3 is TGTGCCATCAGTCTAGAAGGGTCGGTCTACGAGCAGTACTTC.

This sequence joins TRBV5-1 and TRBJ2-2, with D unclear. The CDR3 consists of 13 residues. CDR1 is SGHRS, CDR2 YFSETQ, per germline. The V gene lost 7 bases and the J gene lost 6 bases, with 13 bases spanning the gap. The CDR3 protein is CASLDRASGELFF. The CDR3 DNA reads as TGCGCCAGCTTGGACCGGGCCTCCGGGGAGCTGTTTTTT. Together with reference TRBV5-1 and TRBJ2-2, the CDR3 gives the full variable domain: KAGVTQTPRYLIKTRGQQVTLSCSPISGHRSVSWYQQTPGQGLQFLFEYFSETQRNKGNFPGRFSGRQFSNSRSEMNVSTLELGDSALYLCASLDRASGELFFGEGSRLTVL.

The chain joins TRBV5-1 to TRBJ1-1, with D perhaps matching TRBD1 (6 bases). Germline V gene sequence: CDR1 SGHRS, CDR2 YFSETQ. This CDR3 region has 18 residues. V lost 0 bases and J 0 bases, leaving 18 bases between the germline ends. The CDR3 protein is CASSLVQDSIIMNTEAFF. CDR3 nucleotide sequence: TGCGCCAGCAGCTTGGTCCAGGACAGCATAATTATGAACACTGAAGCTTTCTTT.

Comments on this clone: The identical CDR3 is also encoded by other nucleotide sequences in the sample. The chain employs TRBV27 and TRBJ1-5; possible D gene TRBD1, 6 bases. Germline V gives CDR1 MNHEY, CDR2 SMNVEV (reference sequence). V shed 3 bases and J shed 6 bases, with 12 bases lying between them. The CDR3 runs 14 residues. CDR3 protein: CASSFGGRGQPQHF. CDR3 nucleotide sequence: TGTGCCAGCAGTTTTGGGGGCCGAGGTCAGCCCCAGCATTTT.

The J gene is TRBJ2-6, the V gene TRBV11-2; possible D gene TRBD1, 6 bases. Trimming stripped 3 bases from V and 7 bases from J, with 10 bases between. Germline V gene lookup returns CDR1 SGHAT and CDR2 FQNNGV. This CDR3 region has 14 residues. The CDR3 DNA sequence: TGTGCCAGCAGCTTGCAGGGACAAGCCAACGTCCTGACTTTC. Amino acid sequence: CASSLQGQANVLTF.

The CDR3 reads CASSLGRGGSYEQYF. CDR3 bases: TGTGCCAGCAGCTTAGGGCGGGGGGGGTCCTACGAGCAGTACTTC. The chain recombines TRBV11-2 with TRBJ2-7, with TRBD2 matching 9 bases. CDR1 is SGHAT and CDR2 is FQNNGV in the germline V gene. Trimming at V came to 1 base and at J to 1 base, leaving 2 bases not matched to a gene. The CDR3 covers 15 residues.

The CDR3 here is CSARAHGYTF. The CDR3 DNA reads TGCAGTGCTAGAGCACATGGCTACACCTTC. The chain links TRBV20-1 to TRBJ1-2; D gene ambiguous. V lost 1 base and J 6 bases, leaving 3 bases between the germline ends. Per the germline V gene, CDR1 is DFQATT and CDR2 is SNEGSKA (reference sequence). This CDR3 comprises 10 residues.

This clone was seen once. Other DNA sequences within the sample encode an identical CDR3. The J gene is TRBJ1-5, the V gene TRBV18; 8 nucleotides align to TRBD1. Germline loops: CDR1 KGHSH, CDR2 LQKENI. J was trimmed by 6 bases and V by 2 bases; bases with no gene match: 3. The CDR3 has 14 amino acids. The CDR3 protein is CASSPTGGGQPQHF. DNA of the CDR3: TGTGCCAGCTCACCAACAGGGGGGGGTCAGCCCCAGCATTTT.

The chain has TRBV5-1 and TRBJ2-7, with TRBD2 as a possible D gene (6 bases). The CDR3 totals 15 residues. Trimming cost V 2 bases and J 4 bases, with 16 bases left between them. CDR1 is SGHRS and CDR2 is YFSETQ in the germline V gene. The CDR3 region is CASSLSAPGVYEQYF. CDR3 in DNA: TGCGCCAGCAGCTTATCCGCGCCGGGAGTATACGAGCAGTACTTC.

V usage is TRBV6-5 and J usage is TRBJ1-4; TRBD1 aligns across 8 bases. With 5 bases clipped from V and 5 bases from J, the junction kept 4 bases outside the gene matches. The CDR3 has 14 amino acids. Germline V gene data show CDR1 as MNHEY and CDR2 as SVGAGI. This chain's CDR3 is CASSRGQGNEKLFF. The CDR3, as DNA: TGTGCCAGCAGTCGCGGACAGGGAAATGAAAAACTGTTTTTT.

The chain uses TRBV5-6 and TRBJ1-4; a possible D gene is TRBD1 (5 bases). Germline loops: CDR1 SGHDT, CDR2 YYEEEE. Trimming took 3 bases from V and 1 from J, leaving 13 bases between them. The CDR3 is 16 residues long. Here the CDR3 DNA reads TGTGCCAGCAGCTCCTCCTCGGGGGGAACTAATGAAAAACTGTTTTTT. Its translation is CASSSSSGGTNEKLFF. The variable domain in full, with the rest retrieved from reference TRBV5-6 and TRBJ1-4, is DAGVTQSPTHLIKTRGQQVTLRCSPKSGHDTVSWYQQALGQGPQFIFQYYEEEERQRGNFPDRFSGHQFPNYSSELNVNALLLGDSALYLCASSSSSGGTNEKLFFGSGTQLSVL.

Turning to this clone: A much larger clone is a single base away; this may be a read error. The sample contains more than one DNA sequence encoding this CDR3. This chain uses TRBV5-4 with TRBJ2-1; 9 bases map to TRBD2. CDR1 and CDR2 from the germline V gene are SGHNT and YYREEE (reference sequence). This CDR3 comprises 15 residues. The V segment lost 2 bases and the J segment 0 bases; nucleotides outside the gene matches: 0. CDR3 in amino acids: CASSFSGSSYNEQFF. CDR3 in DNA: TGTGCCAGCAGCTTTAGCGGGAGCTCCTACAATGAGCAGTTCTTC.

In the case of this clone: Additional DNA sequences in this sample encode the identical CDR3. The chain uses TRBV29-1 and TRBJ2-5; 7 bases map to TRBD2. Trimming took 4 bases from V and 5 from J; bases not matched to a gene: 4. Germline V lookup: CDR1 SQVTM, CDR2 ANQGSEA. This CDR3 is 12 amino acids long. In DNA form, the CDR3 reads TGCAGCGTTGTCCGGGGAGGGGAGACCCAGTACTTC. Residues: CSVVRGGETQYF. The variable domain in full, completed from reference TRBV29-1 and TRBJ2-5, reads SAVISQKPSRDICQRGTSLTIQCQVDSQVTMMFWYRQQPGQSLTLIATANQGSEATYESGFVIDKFPISRPNLTFSTLTVSNMSPEDSSIYLCSVVRGGETQYFGPGTRLLVL.

The J gene is TRBJ2-7, the V gene TRBV30, with D possibly called TRBD1 or TRBD2 (6 bases each). Germline CDR1 GTSNPN, CDR2 SVGIG (reference sequence). This CDR3 has 12 amino acids. V gave up 5 bases and J gave up 3 bases, with 11 bases separating them. The CDR3, as DNA: TGTGCCTGGGCACAGGGACTCTACGAGCAGTACTTC. Translating it yields CAWAQGLYEQYF.

The chain is built from TRBV7-6 and TRBJ2-7; a possible D gene is TRBD2 (6 bases). Trimming removed 5 bases from V and 3 bases from J, with 17 bases in between. CDR3 length: 15 amino acids. Germline CDR1 reads SGHVS; CDR2 reads FNYEAQ. The DNA for the CDR3 is TGTGCCAGCAGCAGAGCCGCGACTAGTATCTACGAGCAGTACTTC. Encoded protein: CASSRAATSIYEQYF.

The genes are TRBV5-1 and TRBJ2-1; 7 bases are a match to TRBD1. The CDR3 is 13 amino acids. After removal of 0 bases from V and 10 bases from J, the junction contained 4 bases not matched to a gene. The germline V gene has CDR1 SGHRS and CDR2 YFSETQ. CDR3 DNA: TGCGCCAGCAGCTTGGGACAGGGTCGGGAGCAGTTCTTC. It is translated as CASSLGQGREQFF.

This CDR3 reads CASSGGGSGHNEQFF. The CDR3 DNA reads as TGTGCCAGCAGTGGGGGCGGTAGCGGCCACAATGAGCAGTTCTTC. The gene calls are TRBV5-4 and TRBJ2-1; D possibly matches TRBD1 or TRBD2 (6 bases each). Per the germline V gene, CDR1 is SGHNT and CDR2 is YYREEE (reference sequence). This CDR3 is 15 amino acids long. V lost 5 bases and J 5 bases, leaving 17 bases between the germline ends.

The rearrangement links TRBV5-6 to TRBJ2-5, with TRBD1 matching 10 bases. V gave up 5 bases and J gave up 2 bases; unmatched junction bases: 3. CDR1 and CDR2 (germline): SGHDT, YYEEEE. The CDR3 sequence is 14 residues long. Here the CDR3 reads CASRRTGGQETQYF. DNA of the CDR3: TGTGCCAGCAGACGGACAGGGGGACAAGAGACCCAGTACTTC.